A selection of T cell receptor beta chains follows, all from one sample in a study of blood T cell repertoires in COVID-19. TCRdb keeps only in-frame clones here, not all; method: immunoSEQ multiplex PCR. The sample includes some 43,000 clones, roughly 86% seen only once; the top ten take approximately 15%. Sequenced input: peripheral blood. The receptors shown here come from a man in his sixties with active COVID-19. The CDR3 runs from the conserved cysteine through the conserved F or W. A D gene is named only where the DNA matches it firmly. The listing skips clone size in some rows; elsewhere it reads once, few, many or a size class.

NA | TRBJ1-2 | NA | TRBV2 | CASSELRGNYGYTF | TGTGCCAGCAGTGAATTAAGGGGGAACTATGGCTACACCTTC
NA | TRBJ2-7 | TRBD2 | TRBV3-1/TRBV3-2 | CASSQKPLASYEQYF | TGTGCCAGCAGCCAAAAGCCACTAGCGAGCTACGAGCAGTACTTC
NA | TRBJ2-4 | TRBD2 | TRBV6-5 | CASRPLAGGKNIQYF | TGTGCCAGCAGACCACTAGCGGGAGGTAAAAACATTCAGTACTTC
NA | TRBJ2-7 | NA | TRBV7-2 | CASSPVRGYEQYF | TGTGCCAGCAGCCCAGTCCGGGGGTACGAGCAGTACTTC
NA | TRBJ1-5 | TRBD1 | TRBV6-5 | CASRSRQGLLQPQHF | TGTGCCAGCAGGAGTCGACAGGGACTTTTGCAGCCCCAGCATTTT
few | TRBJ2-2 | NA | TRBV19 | CASSIVPGGSGELFF | TGTGCCAGTAGTATAGTCCCGGGTGGGTCCGGGGAGCTGTTTTTT
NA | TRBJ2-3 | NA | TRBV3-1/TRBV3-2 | CASSQSGTTRTDTQYF | TGTGCCAGCAGCCAGTCCGGGACAACTCGCACAGATACGCAGTATTTT
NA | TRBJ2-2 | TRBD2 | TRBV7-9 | CASSPAGGAGELFF | TGTGCCAGCAGCCCAGCGGGGGGCGCCGGGGAGCTGTTTTTT
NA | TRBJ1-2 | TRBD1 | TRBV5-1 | CASIGTVKNGGYGYTF | TGCGCCAGCATAGGGACAGTAAAAAACGGCGGCTATGGCTACACCTTC
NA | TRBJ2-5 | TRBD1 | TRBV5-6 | CASSPSWDRFGETQYF | TGTGCCAGCAGCCCGTCTTGGGACAGGTTTGGGGAGACCCAGTACTTC
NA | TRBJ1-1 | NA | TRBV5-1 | CASSPGAGDTEAFF | TGCGCCAGCAGTCCGGGGGCGGGGGACACTGAAGCTTTCTTT
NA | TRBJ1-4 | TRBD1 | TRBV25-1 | CASSDTGGPNEKLFF | TGTGCCAGCAGTGATACAGGGGGGCCTAATGAAAAACTGTTTTTT
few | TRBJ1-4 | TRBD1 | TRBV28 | CASSLIRLGQGIGEKLFF | TGTGCCAGCAGTTTAATTCGACTCGGACAGGGGATCGGTGAAAAACTGTTTTTT
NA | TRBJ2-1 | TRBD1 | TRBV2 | CASRGDRLSYNEQFF | TGTGCCAGCAGGGGGGACAGGCTCTCCTACAATGAGCAGTTCTTC
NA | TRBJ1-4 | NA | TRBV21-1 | CASSKRRWGGEKLFF | TGTGCCAGCAGCAAACGGCGCTGGGGGGGTGAAAAACTGTTTTTT
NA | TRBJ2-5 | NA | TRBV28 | CASSLERRGLQETQYF | TGTGCCAGCAGTTTAGAGCGGAGGGGGCTGCAGGAGACCCAGTACTTC
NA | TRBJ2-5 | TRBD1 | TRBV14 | CASSYYGQGETQYF | TGTGCCAGCAGCTATTACGGACAGGGCGAGACCCAGTACTTC
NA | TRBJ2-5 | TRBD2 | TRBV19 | CASSSGTSGRRETQYF | TGTGCCAGTAGTTCAGGGACTAGCGGGAGAAGGGAGACCCAGTACTTC
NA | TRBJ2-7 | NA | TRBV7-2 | CASRSSGHPSYEQYF | TGTGCCAGCAGATCGTCGGGACACCCCTCCTACGAGCAGTACTTC
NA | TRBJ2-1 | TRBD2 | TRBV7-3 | CASSPSGTEQFF | TGTGCCAGCAGCCCGAGCGGGACTGAGCAGTTCTTC
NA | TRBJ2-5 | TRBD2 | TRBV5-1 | CASTIGLAGEGETQYF | TGCGCCAGCACCATCGGACTAGCGGGGGAAGGAGAGACCCAGTACTTC
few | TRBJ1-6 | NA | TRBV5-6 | CASARGNSPLHF | TGTGCCAGCGCCCGCGGGAATTCACCCCTCCACTTT
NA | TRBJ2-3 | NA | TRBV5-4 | CAGSFGRTDTQYF | TGTGCCGGCAGCTTTGGCAGGACAGATACGCAGTATTTT
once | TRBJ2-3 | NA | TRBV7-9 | CASSTTSYTQYF | TGTGCCAGCAGCACGACTAGTTATACGCAGTATTTT
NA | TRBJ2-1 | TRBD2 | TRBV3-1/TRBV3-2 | CASSQDFWLAGRNEQFF | TGTGCCAGCAGCCAAGATTTCTGGCTAGCGGGGAGGAATGAGCAGTTCTTC
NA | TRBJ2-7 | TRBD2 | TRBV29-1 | CSVLTSGPYEQYF | TGCAGCGTTTTAACTAGCGGCCCCTACGAGCAGTACTTC
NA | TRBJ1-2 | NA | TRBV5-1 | CASSLEGEGNYGYTF | TGCGCCAGCAGCTTGGAAGGGGAGGGGAACTATGGCTACACCTTC
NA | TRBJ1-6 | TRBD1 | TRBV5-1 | CASSDGTGDSPLHF | TGCGCCAGCAGCGACGGGACAGGGGATTCACCCCTCCACTTT
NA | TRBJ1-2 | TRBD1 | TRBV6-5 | CASSPGQSNYGYTF | TGTGCCAGCAGTCCGGGACAGAGCAACTATGGCTACACCTTC